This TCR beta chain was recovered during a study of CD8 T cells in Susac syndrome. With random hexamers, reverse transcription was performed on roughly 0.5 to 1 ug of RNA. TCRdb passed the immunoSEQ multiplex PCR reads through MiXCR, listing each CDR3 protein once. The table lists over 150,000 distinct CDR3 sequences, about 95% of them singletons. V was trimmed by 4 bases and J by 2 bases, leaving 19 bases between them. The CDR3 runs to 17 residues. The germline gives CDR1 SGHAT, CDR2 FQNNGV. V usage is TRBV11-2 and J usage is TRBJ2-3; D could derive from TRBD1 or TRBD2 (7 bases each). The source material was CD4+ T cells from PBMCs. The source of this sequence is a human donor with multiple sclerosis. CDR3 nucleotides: TGTGCCAGCAGCTCAGGGAGGGGGCAGGACATCACAGATACGCAGTATTTT. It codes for CASSSGRGQDITDTQYF.